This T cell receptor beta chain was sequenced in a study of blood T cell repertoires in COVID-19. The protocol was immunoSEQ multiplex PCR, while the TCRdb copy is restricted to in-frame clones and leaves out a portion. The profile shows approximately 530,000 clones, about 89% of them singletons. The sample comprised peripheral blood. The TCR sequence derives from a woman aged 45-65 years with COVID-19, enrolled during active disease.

This chain's CDR3 is CASSSGTSGGTYEQYF. The CDR3, as DNA: TGTGCCAGCAGCTCGGGGACTAGCGGGGGGACTTACGAGCAGTACTTC. This rearrangement joins TRBV13 to TRBJ2-7, with TRBD2 identical over 15 bases. The CDR3 covers 16 residues. Germline CDR1 PRHDT, CDR2 FYEKMQ (reference sequence). V shed 4 bases, J shed 4 bases, and the junction held 5 bases outside the gene matches. The entire variable domain, with the rest obtained from reference TRBV13 and TRBJ2-7, is as follows: AAGVIQSPRHLIKEKRETATLKCYPIPRHDTVYWYQQGPGQDPQFLISFYEKMQSDKGSIPDRFSAQQFSDYHSELNMSSLELGDSALYFCASSSGTSGGTYEQYFGPGTRLTVT.